This T cell receptor beta chain was profiled in a study of T cell clonotyping in hematopoietic cell transplantation. Study-wide results and limits: After transplant, recipient diversity fell while pathologically expanded clonotypes grew through day 180. Cells were unsorted, so CD4 and CD8 contributions were not separated.

Assay: immunoSEQ multiplex PCR; the TCRdb copy retains only in-frame clones and omits some. The table includes 15,000 to 20,000 clones, over 75% detected once. This clone is medium-sized (0.01 to 0.1%) by share. Antigen specificity is unknown. The material was PBMCs, obtained 100 days after allogeneic stem cell transplant. This sequence was found in a male patient between 60 and 69 years old who had an allogeneic stem cell transplant from a related donor, so the T cells may come from the graft donor. Some clones in this sample may be carry-over from other donors' samples.

CDR3 residues: CASSQGAREQFF. The CDR3 nucleotides read TGTGCCAGCTCACAGGGGGCGCGGGAGCAGTTCTTC. The rearrangement joins TRBV18 to TRBJ2-1; 7 bases agree with TRBD1. V shed 4 bases, J shed 10 bases, and the junction held 4 bases outside the gene matches. CDR3 length: 12 amino acids. Germline loops: CDR1 KGHSH, CDR2 LQKENI.